Presented here are 6 T cell receptor beta chains from one specimen sequenced in a study of blood T cell repertoires in COVID-19. Profiled with immunoSEQ multiplex PCR; TCRdb holds only in-frame clones, not every one. The repertoire consists of some 170,000 clones, with 82% occurring once and the leading ten covering roughly 9%. The sample consisted of peripheral blood. These receptors all come from a woman between 65 and 79 years old with acute or convalescent COVID-19.

The chain uses TRBV5-1 and TRBJ1-2; no firm D call. The CDR3 has 14 amino acids. Germline V CDR1 and CDR2: SGHRS, YFSETQ. V lost 0 bases and J 2 bases, leaving 8 bases between the germline ends. Here the CDR3 reads CASSLVLPNYGYTF. Here the CDR3 DNA reads TGCGCCAGCAGCTTGGTTCTACCAAACTATGGCTACACCTTC.

CDR3 amino acids: CATSRDRAGGIDEQFF. For the CDR3, the DNA is TGTGCCACCAGCAGAGATCGAGCGGGAGGGATCGATGAGCAGTTCTTC. V gene TRBV15 combines with J gene TRBJ2-1; TRBD2 matches at 10 bases. The CDR3 covers 16 residues. From germline, CDR1 is LNHNV and CDR2 YYDKDF (reference sequence). J was trimmed by 8 bases and V by 0 bases; bases with no gene match: 7.

This chain connects TRBV5-6 to TRBJ2-5; D unclear. The V end lost 4 bases, the J end lost 0 bases, and 10 bases lay between the germline ends. Germline lookup yields CDR1 SGHDT and CDR2 YYEEEE. This CDR3 contains 14 residues. For the CDR3, the DNA is TGTGCCAGCAGCGATACGGTAAACCAAGAGACCCAGTACTTC. Its translation is CASSDTVNQETQYF.

The chain is built from TRBV21-1 and TRBJ2-1; TRBD2, as called in the table, went unchecked against the DNA. TRBV21-1 is noted as a pseudogene. The CDR3 contains 17 residues. CDR3: CASSKPLAGETYNEQFF. The DNA for the CDR3 is TGTGCCAGCAGCAAACCGTTAGCGGGAGAAACCTACAATGAGCAGTTCTTC.

This chain connects TRBV9 to TRBJ2-7, with 8 bases fitting TRBD2. J was trimmed by 7 bases and V by 0 bases; bases with no gene match: 9. Germline CDR1 SGDLS, CDR2 YYNGEE. CDR3 size: 15 residues. DNA of the CDR3: TGTGCCAGCAGCGTAGGTCCGGGGGGGCCCGGGGAGCAGTACTTC. Translated: CASSVGPGGPGEQYF.

V usage is TRBV6-2 or TRBV6-3 and J usage is TRBJ1-1; 7 nucleotides agree with TRBD1. CDR1 MNHEY and CDR2 SVGEGT come from the germline V gene. Losses at the gene ends were 0 bases for V and 1 base for J; bases not matched to a gene: 2. This CDR3 is built from 15 residues. In nucleotides, the CDR3 is TGTGCCAGCAGTTACTCGAGACAGGGGAACACTGAAGCTTTCTTT. Translating it yields CASSYSRQGNTEAFF.